This TCR beta chain was sequenced in a study of T cell responses to AZD1222 COVID-19 vaccine. V dropped 5 bases and J dropped 4 bases, with 3 bases sitting between them. The CDR3 loop spans 11 amino acids. The germline CDR1 and CDR2 sequences are MDHEN and SYDVKM. With respect to this clone: Other DNA variants within this sample encode the same CDR3.

Data came from immunoSEQ multiplex PCR; TCRdb stores just in-frame clones and leaves some out. The data hold around 80,000 clones, with 80% to 90% observed a single time. J is TRBJ2-1 and V is TRBV28; no clear D gene. Here the sequenced sample was peripheral blood, taken 28 days after the second AZD1222 dose. This receptor was taken from an adult who received the AZD1222 COVID-19 vaccine. CDR3 loop: CASSLYNEQFF. The CDR3 nucleotides read TGTGCCAGCAGTCTGTACAATGAGCAGTTCTTC.